This T cell receptor beta chain was captured by sequencing in a study of shared clonotypes between healthy human individuals. About the study: Used for every donor were three CD4 naive, three CD4 memory, two CD8 naive and one CD8 memory plate.

The CDR3 is 17 amino acids. The V gene's germline CDR1 is LGHNA and CDR2 YNFKEQ. Germline trimming cut 3 bases from V and 5 bases from J; bases unmatched to any gene: 10. General study results and limits: Larger estimated richness was generally seen in naive subsets than in memory subsets.

Produced via immunoSEQ multiplex PCR; TCRdb's table is partial and in-frame only. The repertoire holds about 2.4 million clones, with roughly 93% as singletons. With respect to this clone: Its specificity is unknown.

The receptor's source is a man between 18 and 35 years old in good health. Some clones in this sample may be carry-over from other donors' samples. Sample: naive CD4+ T cells from PBMCs. Described subset: CD45RA+ positively selected. The chain carries TRBV4-2 and TRBJ2-1; 10 nucleotides line up with TRBD2. Here the CDR3 reads CASSQSPRTSGNNEQFF. DNA for the CDR3: TGTGCCAGCAGCCAGTCCCCGAGGACTAGCGGTAACAATGAGCAGTTCTTC.